This paragraph covers one T cell receptor beta chain sequence. What it binds is not known. Among all donors, each was a healthy Caucasian. This record belongs to a study of identical twins. The study's findings and limits: Beta out-of-frame twin sharing showed a weaker excess. Out-of-frame alpha sequences that twins shared showed excess low generation probability. In cord blood, abundant beta clonotypes had fewer insertions; memory showed no trend.

This CDR3 contains 15 residues. V shed 0 bases, J shed 8 bases, and the junction held 8 bases outside the gene matches. Germline V CDR1 and CDR2: SGHRS, YFSETQ. Each CDR3 protein is one row after TCRdb ran MiXCR on the 5' RACE reads. The table includes roughly 1,500,000 distinct CDR3 sequences, roughly a third detected once. The sample consisted of cord blood. This receptor was identified in a newborn girl in good health. This rearrangement joins TRBV5-1 to TRBJ1-2; 9 bases are shared with TRBD1. This chain's CDR3 is CASSLGRTGAQGYTF. Written as DNA, the CDR3 is TGCGCCAGCAGCTTGGGAAGGACAGGGGCGCAAGGCTACACCTTC. The entire variable domain, with the rest obtained from reference TRBV5-1 and TRBJ1-2, is as follows: KAGVTQTPRYLIKTRGQQVTLSCSPISGHRSVSWYQQTPGQGLQFLFEYFSETQRNKGNFPGRFSGRQFSNSRSEMNVSTLELGDSALYLCASSLGRTGAQGYTFGSGTRLTVV.